Detailed here is one T cell receptor (beta chain). The antigen it binds to is not known. No qualities accompany the bases; no much larger clone lies one base away. Deep TCRbeta sequencing was performed with the immunoSEQ platform. On the authors' methods: For further analysis, only productive rearrangements were exported from the immunoSEQ Analyzer. T cell phenotypes were assigned to bulk TCRbeta clonotypes by matching the clonotypes to single-cell RNA+TCR-seq clones that had the same TCRbeta sequence. Clone enrichment in tumor was calculated as tumor frequency divided by PBMC frequency from bulk TCR sequencing. TCRs were sorted with GLIPH into specificity groups, meaning clusters of distinct TCRs that share CDR3 motifs and likely recognize common antigens. TCRdb took over this immuneACCESS table, retaining in-frame rearrangements with V and J assigned. Such tables are incomplete; in checked studies, under half of the missing clones stem from an unresolved V gene, and the remainder is unexplained. That table supplies the V and J calls and clone size; D and trimming were determined from the DNA. The sample records about 20,000 clones, just under 80% of which are singletons. Clones ranked in the top ten supply over 20% of the sample.

The CDR3, from cysteine to phenylalanine, totals 16 residues. Kept here is only the CDR3 DNA, which spans 48 bases and is read in frame from base 1. The time point label for this specimen denotes: before anti-PD-1 therapy. For bulk TCRbeta sequencing, genomic DNA was extracted from tumor biopsies or peripheral blood, and input amounts ranged from roughly 600 ng to 6,500 ng. Every patient had histologically proven advanced or metastatic basal or squamous cell carcinoma and was a poor candidate for surgical resection. The basal cell carcinoma cohort comprised around eleven patients, of whom several had bulk tumor TCR sequencing. This entry is derived from a study of T cells in tumors after PD-1 blockade (dated by TCRdb to between 2018 and 2021). Some background on the complete study: Exclusion criteria were prior checkpoint blockade, use of systemic immunosuppressants, or recent radiotherapy or other anti-cancer therapy within 4 weeks. Pembrolizumab 200 mg every 3 weeks or cemiplimab 350 mg every 2 weeks was administered to patients. An average of about 110,000 TCR templates (range roughly 24,000-290,000) and 36,536 unique clonotypes was obtained for peripheral blood samples. To compare blood and tumor clonotypes, bulk TCR sequencing was performed on nine to eleven peripheral blood samples from roughly 5 patients. RECIST version 1.1 was used to evaluate clinical response. Ongoing daily vismodegib 150 mg was also given to a subset of patients during anti-PD-1 treatment. The study performed paired single-cell RNA and TCR sequencing on site-matched tumors from BCC or SCC patients before and after anti-PD-1 therapy.

What the research found in general, with its limitations: Approximately 44% of the TCR clonotypes from tumors also showed up in blood, and some novel exhausted tumor clones were present in pre-treatment blood, which suggests peripheral recruitment. Where the novel T cell clones came from was not identified, and possible sources could include lymphoid organs or rare unexpanded clones inside the tumor or in the tumor periphery.

Recombination connected TRBV21-1 to TRBJ1-4. TRBV21-1 has pseudogene status. Sequencing was performed on PBMCs, taken before anti-PD-1 treatment. This sequence originates from a human donor with basal cell carcinoma. The base sequence is TGTGCCAGCAAACTAGAACCGGACTGCAGTACTGAAAAACTGTTTTTT. Its product reads: CASKLEPDCSTEKLFF.